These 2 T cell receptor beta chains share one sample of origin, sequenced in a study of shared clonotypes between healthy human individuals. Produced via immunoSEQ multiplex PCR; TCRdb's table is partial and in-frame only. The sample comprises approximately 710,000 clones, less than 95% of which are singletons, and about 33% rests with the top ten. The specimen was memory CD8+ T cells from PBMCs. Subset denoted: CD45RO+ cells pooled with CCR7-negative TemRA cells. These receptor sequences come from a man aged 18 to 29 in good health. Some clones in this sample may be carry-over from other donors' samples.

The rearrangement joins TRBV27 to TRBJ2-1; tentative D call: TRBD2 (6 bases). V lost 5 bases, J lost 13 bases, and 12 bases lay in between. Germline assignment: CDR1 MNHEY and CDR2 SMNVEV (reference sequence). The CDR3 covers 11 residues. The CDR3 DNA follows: TGTGCCAGCAGTCCCGGGGGACGACAGTTCTTC. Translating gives CASSPGGRQFF.

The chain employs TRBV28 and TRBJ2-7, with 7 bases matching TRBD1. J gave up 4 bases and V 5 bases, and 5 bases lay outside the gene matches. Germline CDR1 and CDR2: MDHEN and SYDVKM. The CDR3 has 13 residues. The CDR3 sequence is CASSPNRGYEQYF. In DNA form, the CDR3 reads TGTGCCAGCAGTCCCAACAGGGGTTACGAGCAGTACTTC.